Listed below are T cell receptor beta chains from one sample, sequenced in a study of blood T cell repertoires in COVID-19. The assay was immunoSEQ multiplex PCR, and TCRdb's table has in-frame clones only and misses some. The table lists around 250,000 clones, approximately 82% of them singletons, with 5% to 6% in the top ten. The material sequenced was peripheral blood. Receptor source: an older man with acute or convalescent COVID-19. Each CDR3 is given with its conserved first and last residue. D genes are given only for firm matches. Part of the rows lack a size; the others show once, few, many or a class for expanded clones.

clone_size,d_call,v_call,j_call,cdr3_nt,cdr3_aa
NA,TRBD2,TRBV15,TRBJ2-1,TGTGCCACCAGCAGAGTGTCTAGCGGGTCCGAGGAGCAGTTCTTC,CATSRVSSGSEEQFF
NA,TRBD2,TRBV2,TRBJ2-1,TGTGCCAGCAGTGAAGCGAGGCTAGCGGGAGGGCCAGTAATCTTC,CASSEARLAGGPVIF
NA,NA,TRBV5-1,TRBJ2-5,TGCGCCAGCTCCTTGGGGGCAGCCCAAGAGACCCAGTACTTC,CASSLGAAQETQYF
NA,TRBD1,TRBV18,TRBJ1-2,TGTGCCAGCTCACCACGGACAGGGGGTAATGGCTACACCTTC,CASSPRTGGNGYTF
NA,NA,TRBV27,TRBJ1-1,TGTGCCGCCCGATCGACACCATACACTGAAGCTTTCTTT,CAARSTPYTEAFF
NA,TRBD1,TRBV19,TRBJ1-1,TGTGCCAGTAGTCGGATCGCCGGGACAGCAATACGCACTGAAGCTTTCTTT,CASSRIAGTAIRTEAFF
once,TRBD1,TRBV15,TRBJ1-4,TGTGCCACCAGCGGAAACGACAGGGCCCTTGAAAAACTGTTTTTT,CATSGNDRALEKLFF
NA,TRBD1,TRBV19,TRBJ1-5,TGTGCCAGTAACCCAGGGGGAGGCGTAAATCAGCCCCAGCATTTT,CASNPGGGVNQPQHF
NA,TRBD2,TRBV5-1,TRBJ2-5,TGCGCCAGCAGCCCCAGGACTAGCGGGAGGAGCGAGACCCAGTACTTC,CASSPRTSGRSETQYF
NA,NA,TRBV5-5,TRBJ1-2,TGTGCCAGCAGCTTAGGGGGTAACTATGGCTACACCTTC,CASSLGGNYGYTF
NA,NA,TRBV7-6,TRBJ2-1,TGTGCCAGCAGCCTAGTCTCCCTCTCTAGTGTTGTATATGAGCAGTTCTTC,CASSLVSLSSVVYEQFF
NA,NA,TRBV4-2,TRBJ2-2,TGTGCCAGCAGCCAAGTACAGGGCCAGACCACCGGGGAGCTGTTTTTT,CASSQVQGQTTGELFF